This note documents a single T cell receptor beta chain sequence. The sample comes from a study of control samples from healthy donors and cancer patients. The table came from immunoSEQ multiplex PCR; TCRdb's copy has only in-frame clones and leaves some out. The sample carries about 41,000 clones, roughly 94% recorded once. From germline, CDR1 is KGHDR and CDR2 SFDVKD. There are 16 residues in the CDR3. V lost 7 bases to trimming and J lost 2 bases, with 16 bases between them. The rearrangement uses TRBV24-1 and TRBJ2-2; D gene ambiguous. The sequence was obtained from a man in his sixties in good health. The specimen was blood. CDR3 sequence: CATSGGVAQNTGELFF. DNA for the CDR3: TGTGCCACCAGCGGTGGGGTAGCCCAAAACACCGGGGAGCTGTTTTTT.